Below, one TCR beta chain is given with its context. The CDR3 contains 14 residues. V lost 5 bases and J lost 9; bases outside the gene matches: 8. Germline values: CDR1 SGHNT, CDR2 YYREEE (reference sequence). These data come from a study of cytomegalovirus exposure and HLA in healthy donors. Repertoires were generated with immunoSEQ multiplex PCR, while TCRdb's copy carries only in-frame clones and drops some. The sample holds about 130,000 clones; 89% are singletons and the top ten take about 10%. Material for sequencing was PBMCs. The sequence was collected from a woman aged 18-29 years in good health and CMV-seropositive. The chain has TRBV5-4 and TRBJ1-1; 12 nucleotides line up with TRBD1. For the CDR3, the DNA is TGTGCCAGCAGTATCGGGACAGGGGGCTTCCAAGCTTTCTTT. Protein sequence: CASSIGTGGFQAFF. Filled out from reference TRBV5-4 and TRBJ1-1, the complete variable domain reads ETGVTQSPTHLIKTRGQQVTLRCSSQSGHNTVSWYQQALGQGPQFIFQYYREEENGRGNFPPRFSGLQFPNYSSELNVNALELDDSALYLCASSIGTGGFQAFFGQGTRLTVV.